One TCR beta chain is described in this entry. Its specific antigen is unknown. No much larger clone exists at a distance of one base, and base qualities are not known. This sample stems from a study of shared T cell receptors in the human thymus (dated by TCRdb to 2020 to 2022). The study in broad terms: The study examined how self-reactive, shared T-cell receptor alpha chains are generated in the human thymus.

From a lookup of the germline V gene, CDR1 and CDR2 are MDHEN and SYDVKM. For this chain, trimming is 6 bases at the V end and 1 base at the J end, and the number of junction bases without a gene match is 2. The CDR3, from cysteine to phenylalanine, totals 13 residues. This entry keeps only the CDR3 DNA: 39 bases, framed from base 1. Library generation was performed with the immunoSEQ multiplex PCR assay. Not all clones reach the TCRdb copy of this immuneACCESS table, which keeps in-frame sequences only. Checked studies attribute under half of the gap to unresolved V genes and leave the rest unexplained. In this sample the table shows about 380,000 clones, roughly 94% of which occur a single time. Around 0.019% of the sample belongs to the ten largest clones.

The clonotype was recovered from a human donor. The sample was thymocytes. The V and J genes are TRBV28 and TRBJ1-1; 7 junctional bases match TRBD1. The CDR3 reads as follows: CASRDRKNTEAFF. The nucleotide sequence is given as TGTGCCAGCAGGGACAGGAAGAACACTGAAGCTTTCTTT. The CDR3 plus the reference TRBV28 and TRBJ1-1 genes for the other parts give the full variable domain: DVKVTQSSRYLVKRTGEKVFLECVQDMDHENMFWYRQDPGLGLRLIYFSYDVKMKEKGDIPEGYSVSREKKERFSLILESASTNQTSMYLCASRDRKNTEAFFGQGTRLTVV.